This section outlines one TCR beta chain sequence together with its context. The antigen is undetermined. The record originates from a study of cytomegalovirus exposure and HLA in healthy donors. The PCR used 60 Vbeta and 13 Jbeta primers. The data were produced by immunoSEQ multiplex PCR, yet TCRdb's version contains in-frame clones alone and is incomplete. In the table there are about 170,000 clones, under 80% of which are singletons. General study points: It was shown in a later analysis that HLA-associated TCR beta chains were more clonally expanded than other, equally common chains. Most TCR sequences proved rare, with some public TCRs found in many donors. Later analysis associated a missense DCLRE1C variant with TCR beta V- and J-gene trimming. Prior analysis indicated that the majority of TCR beta V segments exhibited productivity approximately 87% or approximately 30% of the time.

Germline CDR1 reads SNHLY; CDR2 reads FYNNEI. The CDR3 runs 13 residues. Trimming took off 0 bases at V and 4 bases at J, with 6 bases between the two ends. The sequence was obtained from a female donor in good health and CMV-seronegative. V usage is TRBV2 and J usage is TRBJ1-1; D remains ambiguous. Sequenced sample: PBMCs. This chain's CDR3 is CASSEAQVTEAFF. The CDR3 DNA reads as TGTGCCAGCAGTGAAGCGCAGGTCACTGAAGCTTTCTTT.